The source of this TCR beta chain is a study of OX40 agonist ivuxolimab in advanced cancers. Assay: immunoSEQ multiplex PCR; the TCRdb copy retains only in-frame clones and omits some. The sample contains tens of thousands of clones, 83% of which appear only once. Of note for this clone: Its specificity is not known.

Trimming took 4 bases from V and 3 from J, leaving 9 bases between them. CDR3 length equals 13 residues. Germline values: CDR1 SEHNR, CDR2 FQNEAQ (reference sequence). General study results and limits: The work left the antigen specificity of expanded peripheral T cells undetermined. Some of the lowest clonal expansion was seen in partial responders at 0.1-3.0 mg/kg.

The TCR originated in an adult with an advanced solid tumor such as melanoma, head and neck, liver or kidney cancer. V gene TRBV7-9 combines with J gene TRBJ1-1; D might be TRBD1 (5 bases). Sequenced material: CD4+ or CD8+ T cells sorted from blood, taken in a trial of the OX40 agonist ivuxolimab. CDR3 bases: TGTGCCAGCAGCTCTCAGGGACACACTGAAGCTTTCTTT. Its translation is CASSSQGHTEAFF.